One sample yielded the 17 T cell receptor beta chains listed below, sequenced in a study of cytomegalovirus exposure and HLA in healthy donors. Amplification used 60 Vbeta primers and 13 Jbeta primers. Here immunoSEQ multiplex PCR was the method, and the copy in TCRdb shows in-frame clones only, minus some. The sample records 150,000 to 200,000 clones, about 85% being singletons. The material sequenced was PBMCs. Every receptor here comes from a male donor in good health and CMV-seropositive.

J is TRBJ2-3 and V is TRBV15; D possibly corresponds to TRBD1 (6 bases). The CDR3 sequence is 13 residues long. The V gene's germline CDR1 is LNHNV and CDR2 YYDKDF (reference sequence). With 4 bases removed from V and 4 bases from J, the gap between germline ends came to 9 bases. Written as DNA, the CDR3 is TGTGCCACCAGCATACCAGGGGCAGATACGCAGTATTTT. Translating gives CATSIPGADTQYF.

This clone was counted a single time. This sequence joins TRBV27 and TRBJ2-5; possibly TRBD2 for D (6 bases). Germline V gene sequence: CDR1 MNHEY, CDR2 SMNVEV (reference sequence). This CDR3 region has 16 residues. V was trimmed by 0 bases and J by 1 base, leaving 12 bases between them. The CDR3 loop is CASSLSFLAAQETQYF. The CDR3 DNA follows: TGTGCCAGCAGTTTATCCTTCTTAGCGGCCCAAGAGACCCAGTACTTC.

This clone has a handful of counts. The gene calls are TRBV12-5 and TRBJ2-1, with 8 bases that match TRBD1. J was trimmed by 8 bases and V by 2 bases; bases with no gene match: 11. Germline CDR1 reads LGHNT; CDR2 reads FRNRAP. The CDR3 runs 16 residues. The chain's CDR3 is CASGLYRDRFDDEQFF. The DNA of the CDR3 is TGTGCTAGTGGTTTGTACCGGGACAGGTTCGACGATGAGCAGTTCTTC.

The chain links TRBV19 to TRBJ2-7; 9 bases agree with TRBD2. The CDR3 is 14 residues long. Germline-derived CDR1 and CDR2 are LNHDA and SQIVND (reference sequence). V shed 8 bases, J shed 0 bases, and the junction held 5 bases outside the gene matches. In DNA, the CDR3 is TGTGCCAGTTCACTAGCGGGCTCCTCCTACGAGCAGTACTTC. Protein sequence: CASSLAGSSYEQYF.

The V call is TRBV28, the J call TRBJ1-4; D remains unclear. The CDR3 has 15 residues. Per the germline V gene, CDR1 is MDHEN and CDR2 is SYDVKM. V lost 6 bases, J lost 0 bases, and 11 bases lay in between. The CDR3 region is CASSIQTATNEKLFF. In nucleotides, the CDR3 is TGTGCCAGCAGCATCCAAACTGCAACTAATGAAAAACTGTTTTTT.

CDR3 loop: CASSLDPAGGVVNEQFF. The CDR3, as DNA: TGTGCCAGCAGCTTAGATCCAGCGGGAGGAGTTGTCAATGAGCAGTTCTTC. V gene TRBV7-2 combines with J gene TRBJ2-1; 9 bases match TRBD2. Germline trimming cut 1 base from V and 6 bases from J; bases unmatched to any gene: 10. The CDR3 is 17 amino acids. Germline V gene data show CDR1 as SGHTA and CDR2 as FQGNSA.

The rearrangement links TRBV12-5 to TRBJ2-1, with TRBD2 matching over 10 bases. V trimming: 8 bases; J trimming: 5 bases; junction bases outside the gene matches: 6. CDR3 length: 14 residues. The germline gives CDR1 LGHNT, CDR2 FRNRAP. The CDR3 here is CASREREGHNEQFF. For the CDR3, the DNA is TGTGCTAGTAGGGAGCGGGAGGGCCACAATGAGCAGTTCTTC.

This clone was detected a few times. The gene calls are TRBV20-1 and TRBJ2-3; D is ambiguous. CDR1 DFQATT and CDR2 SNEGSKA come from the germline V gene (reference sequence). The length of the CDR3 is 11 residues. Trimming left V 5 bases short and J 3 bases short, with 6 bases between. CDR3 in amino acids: CSAPRTDTQYF. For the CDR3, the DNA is TGCAGTGCTCCCCGTACAGATACGCAGTATTTT.

CDR3 residues: CASSNAGGSDEQFF. CDR3 nucleotides: TGTGCCAGTAGTAACGCGGGAGGGTCGGATGAGCAGTTCTTC. The chain joins TRBV19 to TRBJ2-1; TRBD2 matches 9 bases. CDR3 length: 14 residues. V lost 4 bases to trimming and J lost 8 bases; unmatched junction nucleotides: 6. Germline lookup yields CDR1 LNHDA and CDR2 SQIVND (reference sequence).

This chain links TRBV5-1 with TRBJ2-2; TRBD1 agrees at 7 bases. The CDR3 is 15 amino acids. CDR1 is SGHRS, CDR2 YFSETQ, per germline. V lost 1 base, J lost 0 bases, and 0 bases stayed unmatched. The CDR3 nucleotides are TGCGCCAGCAGCTTGACAGGGGCGAACACCGGGGAGCTGTTTTTT. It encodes CASSLTGANTGELFF.

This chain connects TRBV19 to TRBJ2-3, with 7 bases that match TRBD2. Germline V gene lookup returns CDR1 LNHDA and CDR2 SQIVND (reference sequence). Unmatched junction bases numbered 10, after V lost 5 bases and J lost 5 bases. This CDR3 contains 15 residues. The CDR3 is CASSQKRGVRDTQYF. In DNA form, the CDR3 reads TGTGCCAGTAGTCAAAAGCGGGGTGTCCGAGATACGCAGTATTTT.

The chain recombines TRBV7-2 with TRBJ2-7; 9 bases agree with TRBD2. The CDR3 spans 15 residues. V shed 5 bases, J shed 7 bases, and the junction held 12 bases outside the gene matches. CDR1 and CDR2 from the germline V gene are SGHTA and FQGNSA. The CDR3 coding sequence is TGTGCCAGCAGCCAGCGGGGCGGGAGGGAGCGTGAGCAGTACTTC. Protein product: CASSQRGGREREQYF.

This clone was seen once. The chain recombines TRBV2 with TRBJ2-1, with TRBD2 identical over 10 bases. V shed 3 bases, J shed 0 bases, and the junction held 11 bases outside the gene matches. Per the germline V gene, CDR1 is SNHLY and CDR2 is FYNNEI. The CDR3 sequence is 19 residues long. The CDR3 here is CASSDKSGRAYSSYNEQFF. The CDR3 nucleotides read TGTGCCAGCAGTGATAAGAGCGGGAGGGCCTATAGCTCCTACAATGAGCAGTTCTTC.

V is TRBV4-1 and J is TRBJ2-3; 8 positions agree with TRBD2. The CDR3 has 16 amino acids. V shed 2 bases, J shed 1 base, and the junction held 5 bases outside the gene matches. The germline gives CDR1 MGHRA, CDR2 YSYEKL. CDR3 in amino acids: CASSQPSGSRTDTQYF. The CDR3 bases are TGCGCCAGCAGCCAACCCAGCGGGAGCCGCACAGATACGCAGTATTTT.

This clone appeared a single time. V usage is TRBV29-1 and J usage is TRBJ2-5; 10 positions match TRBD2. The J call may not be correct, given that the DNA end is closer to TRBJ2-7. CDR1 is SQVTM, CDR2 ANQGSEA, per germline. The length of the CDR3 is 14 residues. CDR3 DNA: TGCAGCGTTGGGCCACTAGCGGGATTCTACGAGCAGTACTTC. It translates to CSVGPLAGFYEQYF.

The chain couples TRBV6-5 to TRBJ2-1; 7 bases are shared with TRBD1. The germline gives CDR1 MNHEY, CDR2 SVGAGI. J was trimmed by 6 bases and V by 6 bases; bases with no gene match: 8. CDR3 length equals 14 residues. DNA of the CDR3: TGTGCCAGCAGCCCTCCCGGACAGGTCAATGAGCAGTTCTTC. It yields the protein CASSPPGQVNEQFF.

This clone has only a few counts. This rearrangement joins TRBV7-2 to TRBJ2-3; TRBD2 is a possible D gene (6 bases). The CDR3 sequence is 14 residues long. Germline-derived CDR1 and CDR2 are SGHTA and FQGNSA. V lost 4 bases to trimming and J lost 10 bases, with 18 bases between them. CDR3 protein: CASSSGDFVVSQYF. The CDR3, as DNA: TGTGCCAGCAGCTCCGGGGACTTTGTGGTATCGCAGTATTTT.